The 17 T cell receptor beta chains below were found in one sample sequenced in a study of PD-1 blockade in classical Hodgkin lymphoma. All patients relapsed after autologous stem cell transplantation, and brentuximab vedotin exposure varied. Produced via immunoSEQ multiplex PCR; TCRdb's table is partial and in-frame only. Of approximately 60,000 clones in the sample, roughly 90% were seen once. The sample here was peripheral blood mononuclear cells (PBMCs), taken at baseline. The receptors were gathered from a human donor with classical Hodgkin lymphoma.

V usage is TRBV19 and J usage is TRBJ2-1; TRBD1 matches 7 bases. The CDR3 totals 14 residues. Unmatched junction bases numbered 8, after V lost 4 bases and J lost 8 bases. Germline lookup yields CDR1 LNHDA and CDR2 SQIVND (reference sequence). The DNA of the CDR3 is TGTGCCAGTAGTAGCCTGGACAGGCGCGATGAGCAGTTCTTC. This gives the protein CASSSLDRRDEQFF.

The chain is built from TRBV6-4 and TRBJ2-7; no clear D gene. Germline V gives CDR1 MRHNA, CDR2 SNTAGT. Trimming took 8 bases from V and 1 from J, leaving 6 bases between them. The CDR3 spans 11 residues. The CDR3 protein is CASPGSYEQYF. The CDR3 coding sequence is TGTGCCAGCCCCGGTTCCTACGAGCAGTACTTC.

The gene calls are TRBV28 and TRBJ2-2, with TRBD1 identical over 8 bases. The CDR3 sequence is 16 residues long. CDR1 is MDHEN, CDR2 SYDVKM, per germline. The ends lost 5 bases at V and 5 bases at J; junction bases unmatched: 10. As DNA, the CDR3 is TGTGCCAGCAGTAACCCCCAGGGGGCTAGGACCGGGGAGCTGTTTTTT. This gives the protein CASSNPQGARTGELFF.

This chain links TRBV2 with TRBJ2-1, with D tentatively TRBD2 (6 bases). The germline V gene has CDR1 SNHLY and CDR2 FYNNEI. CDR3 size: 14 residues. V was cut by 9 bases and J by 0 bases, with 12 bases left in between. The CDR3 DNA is TGTGCCAGTCGTCGGGGGAGCTCCTACAATGAGCAGTTCTTC. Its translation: CASRRGSSYNEQFF. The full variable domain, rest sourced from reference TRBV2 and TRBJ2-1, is EPEVTQTPSHQVTQMGQEVILRCVPISNHLYFYWYRQILGQKVEFLVSFYNNEISEKSEIFDDQFSVERPDGSNFTLKIRSTKLEDSAMYFCASRRGSSYNEQFFGPGTRLTVL.

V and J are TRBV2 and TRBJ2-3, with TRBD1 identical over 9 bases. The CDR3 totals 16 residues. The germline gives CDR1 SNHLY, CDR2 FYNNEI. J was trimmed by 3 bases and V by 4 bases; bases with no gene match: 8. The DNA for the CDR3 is TGTGCCAGCAGTGTACTCCGGGACAGGGCTACAGATACGCAGTATTTT. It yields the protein CASSVLRDRATDTQYF.

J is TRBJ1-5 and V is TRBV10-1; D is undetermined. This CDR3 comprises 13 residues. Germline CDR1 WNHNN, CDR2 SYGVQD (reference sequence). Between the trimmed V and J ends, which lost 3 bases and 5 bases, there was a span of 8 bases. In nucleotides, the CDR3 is TGCGCCAGCAGTGAACTGGTTCATCAGCCCCAGCATTTT. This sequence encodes CASSELVHQPQHF.

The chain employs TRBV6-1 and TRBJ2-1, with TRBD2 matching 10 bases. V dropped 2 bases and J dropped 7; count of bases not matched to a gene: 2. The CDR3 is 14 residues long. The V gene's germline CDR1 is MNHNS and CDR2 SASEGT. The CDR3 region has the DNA TGTGCCAGCAGTGAACTAGCGGGAGTAAATGAGCAGTTCTTC. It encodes CASSELAGVNEQFF.

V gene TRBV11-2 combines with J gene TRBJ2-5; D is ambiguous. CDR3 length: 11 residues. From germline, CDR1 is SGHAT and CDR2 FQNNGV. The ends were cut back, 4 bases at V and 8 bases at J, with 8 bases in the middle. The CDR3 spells CASSSGLTQYF. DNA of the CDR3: TGTGCCAGCAGCTCGGGCCTAACCCAGTACTTC.

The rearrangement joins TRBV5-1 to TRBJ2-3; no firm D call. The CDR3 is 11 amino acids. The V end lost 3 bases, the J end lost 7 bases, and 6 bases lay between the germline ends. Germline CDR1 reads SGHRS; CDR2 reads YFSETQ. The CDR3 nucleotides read TGCGCCAGCAGCTCGGCGTATACGCAGTATTTT. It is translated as CASSSAYTQYF. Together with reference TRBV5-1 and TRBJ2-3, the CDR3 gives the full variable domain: KAGVTQTPRYLIKTRGQQVTLSCSPISGHRSVSWYQQTPGQGLQFLFEYFSETQRNKGNFPGRFSGRQFSNSRSEMNVSTLELGDSALYLCASSSAYTQYFGPGTRLTVL.

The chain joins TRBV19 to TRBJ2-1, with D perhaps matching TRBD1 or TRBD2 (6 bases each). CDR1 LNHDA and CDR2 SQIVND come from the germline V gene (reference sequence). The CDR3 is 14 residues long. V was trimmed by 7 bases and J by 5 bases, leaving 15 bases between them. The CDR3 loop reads CASTGAPAHNEQFF. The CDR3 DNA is TGTGCCAGTACGGGGGCCCCTGCGCACAATGAGCAGTTCTTC.

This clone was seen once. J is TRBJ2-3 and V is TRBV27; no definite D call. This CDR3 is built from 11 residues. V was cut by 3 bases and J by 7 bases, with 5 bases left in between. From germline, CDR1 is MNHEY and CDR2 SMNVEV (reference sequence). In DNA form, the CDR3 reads TGTGCCAGCAGTTTTGGTTATACGCAGTATTTT. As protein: CASSFGYTQYF.

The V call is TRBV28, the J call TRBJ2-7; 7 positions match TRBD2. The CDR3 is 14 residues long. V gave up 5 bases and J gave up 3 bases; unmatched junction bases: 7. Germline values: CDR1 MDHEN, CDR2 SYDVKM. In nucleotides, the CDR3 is TGTGCCAGCAGTCACCAGGCGGGGGACTACGAGCAGTACTTC. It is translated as CASSHQAGDYEQYF.

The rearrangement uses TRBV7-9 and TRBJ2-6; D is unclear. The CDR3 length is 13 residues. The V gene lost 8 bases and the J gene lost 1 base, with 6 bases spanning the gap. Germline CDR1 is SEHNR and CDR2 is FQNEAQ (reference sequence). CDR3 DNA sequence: TGTGCCAGCGACGGTTCTGGGGCCAACGTCCTGACTTTC. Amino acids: CASDGSGANVLTF.

CDR3 in amino acids: CASSPWTFSGGDDEQFF. For the CDR3, the DNA is TGCGCCAGCAGCCCTTGGACCTTTAGCGGGGGGGACGATGAGCAGTTCTTC. The chain has TRBV4-1 and TRBJ2-1; TRBD2 aligns across 11 bases. CDR1 MGHRA and CDR2 YSYEKL come from the germline V gene. CDR3 length: 17 residues. The J segment lost 8 bases and the V segment lost 4 bases, leaving 13 bases of the junction unmatched.

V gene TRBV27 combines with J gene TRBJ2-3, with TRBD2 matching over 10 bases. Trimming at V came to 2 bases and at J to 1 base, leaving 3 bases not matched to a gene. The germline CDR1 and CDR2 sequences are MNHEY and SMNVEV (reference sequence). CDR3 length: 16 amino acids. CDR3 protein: CASSLITSGGTDTQYF. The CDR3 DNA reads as TGTGCCAGCAGTTTAATTACTAGCGGGGGCACAGATACGCAGTATTTT.

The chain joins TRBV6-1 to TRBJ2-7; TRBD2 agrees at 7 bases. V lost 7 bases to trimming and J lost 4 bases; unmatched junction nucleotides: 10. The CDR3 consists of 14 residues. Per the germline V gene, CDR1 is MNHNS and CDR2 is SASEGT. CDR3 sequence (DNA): TGTGCCAGCACTAAAGAGCTAGCGGTATACGAGCAGTACTTC. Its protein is CASTKELAVYEQYF.

The CDR3: CASSEAVLRVDYSGYTF. CDR3 bases: TGTGCCAGCAGTGAAGCGGTTTTAAGGGTGGACTACTCTGGCTACACCTTC. The rearrangement uses TRBV6-1 and TRBJ1-2, with D unclear. The germline V gene encodes CDR1 MNHNS and CDR2 SASEGT. The CDR3 contains 17 residues. V was trimmed by 0 bases and J by 7 bases, leaving 21 bases between them.